This paragraph covers one T cell receptor beta chain sequence. Which antigen it targets is not known. No base quality information exists; no much larger clone differs at one position. This entry comes from a study of cytomegalovirus exposure and HLA in healthy donors (dated by TCRdb to 2016 to 2017). Regarding the complete study: An earlier analysis of about 530 of the donors reported 250 to 350 Gb of sequence data and some 110 million unique TCR beta sequences obtained from roughly 170 million T cells. An early release covering about 600 HLA-typed donors comprised 250 to 350 gigabases of sequencing data and 65 million to 100 million unique TCR sequences. Of the 300 to 500 genotyped donors, approximately 80% were placed in the genetic ancestry cluster associated with self-reported Caucasian donors. The study aimed to test whether signatures of past pathogen exposure could be identified by cataloging public T cell receptors. The study profiled the T cell repertoires of some 610 subjects by immunosequencing and related them to cytomegalovirus serostatus. A separate validation cohort of approximately 130 different subjects was used in addition to the roughly 670-subject first cohort. To predict cytomegalovirus infection status, the study brought together high-throughput TCR immunosequencing, statistical association of individual TCRs with disease status, and machine learning. In a later analysis, previously published TCR beta repertoires from several hundred donors were re-analyzed and high-resolution HLA genotyping was added so that TCR occurrence patterns could be studied. The later analysis used no new phenotypic data to find candidate immune exposures, relying instead on TCR beta sequences and their occurrence across donors. An earlier analysis of approximately 500 of the donors applied high-throughput TCR beta sequencing to assess whether each TCR beta V gene segment acted as functional or pseudogenic. Donor age, sex, ethnicity and CMV serostatus were compiled alongside the repertoire data. A later genetic analysis used genome-wide SNP genotypes for about three fifths of the 666 donors, treating that subset as a discovery cohort. All discovery cohort repertoires had been generated on a single sequencing platform. Both class I and class II loci were covered by HLA typing, at four-digit resolution. The number of typed donors differed by locus: about 620-640 for A, B, C, DRB1 and DQB1; 500 to 550 for DQA1; around 610 for DPA1; and roughly 470 for DPB1. Roughly five DR-DQ haplotypes were handled as single units for association and clustering because linkage in the cohort was strong. On average, approximately 250,000 unique TCR beta nucleotide sequences were sequenced per donor among a few hundred genotyped donors of the cohort, with roughly 18% of those sequences being non-productive.

Germline trimming amounts to 4 bases on V and 4 bases on J, with 2 as the count of junction bases outside the gene matches. CDR1 and CDR2 (SGHRS, YFSETQ) derive from the germline V gene. There are 14 amino acids in the CDR3, from cysteine to phenylalanine inclusive. Of all the DNA, just the CDR3 is kept, 42 bases in frame from base 1. Library preparation was by the immunoSEQ multiplex PCR assay. The multiplex PCR relied on a mix of 60 forward primers for TCR Vbeta segments and 13 reverse primers for TCR Jbeta segments. Amplification of the CDR3 region of rearranged TCR beta genes was performed with a multiplex PCR assay on genomic DNA. The amplified TCR beta libraries were sequenced on the Illumina HiSeq System as 87-base-pair reads. The published analysis was carried out like this. In a later analysis, some 80 million unique TCR beta chains were counted across the roughly 610 repertoires, and approximately 11 million of these chains were shared by at least two donors. To remove PCR and sequencing errors, raw reads were error-corrected and collapsed into unique sequences using a nearest-neighbor algorithm that merged closely related sequences. To assign V, D and J gene segments, CDR3 sequences were aligned to IMGT reference sequences. For a sequence to be retained, a match of at least six nucleotides was required to both a V gene segment and a J gene segment. Rearrangements were classified as productive when the CDR3 lacked stop codons and remained in frame with V and J, and all other rearrangements were classified as non-productive. CDR3 was defined by IMGT convention, running from the second conserved V-encoded cysteine to the conserved J-encoded phenylalanine. Sequences without an unambiguous match to a single V gene segment were excluded from the earlier analysis of 587 of the donors. An earlier analysis of a few hundred of the donors called V segments functional above 56.7% productive rearrangements and segregating when the between-donor standard deviation exceeded 5%. A statistical classification framework was built for diagnosing cytomegalovirus status from the catalog of TCR beta chain sequences. A later analysis assigned V and J genes by comparing TCR nucleotide sequences with IMGT/GENE-DB human TR gene sequences. A later analysis assigned CDR3 sequences and most-parsimonious VDJ recombination scenarios with the TCRdist pipeline. In a later analysis, each TCR beta chain was defined by its CDR3 amino acid sequence together with its V-gene family, and reads without a unique V-gene family were excluded. A later analysis removed several hundred highly shared, low-generation-probability nucleotide sequences to deal with suspected cross-contamination and a sequencing artifact. In a later analysis, a clonal expansion index for each public chain was calculated from normalized within-repertoire ranks of inferred template counts. In a later analysis, generation probabilities were computed with a VDJ recombination model fitted to out-of-frame rearrangements, and the resulting probabilities were checked against IGoR. Hypergeometric tests were used in a later analysis to score TCR-TCR, TCR-HLA and TCR-CMV co-occurrence, with a repertoire-size bias correction applied to the TCR pairs. False discovery rates were estimated in a later analysis by permuting HLA or CMV assignments 20 times. In a later analysis, co-occurring TCRs were grouped using DBSCAN, and TCRdist sequence similarity was added for clustering within HLA-allele-positive subsets. Repertoires with fewer than 30,000 or more than 120,000 public chains, plus five repertoires with anomalous nucleotide sharing, were excluded from co-occurrence clustering. TCRdb took over this immuneACCESS table, retaining in-frame rearrangements with V and J assigned. Such tables are incomplete; in checked studies, under half of the missing clones stem from an unresolved V gene, and the remainder is unexplained. From that table come the V and J calls and clone size; the DNA was used to work out D and trimming. In all, the sample holds about 110,000 clones, and around 83% of those were seen once. Around a fifth of the sample is held by the ten biggest clonotypes.

The investigation overall reported the following: A later analysis found that TCR association rates varied across HLA loci, with DRB1 alleles showing the most associated TCRs and HLA-C alleles the fewest. CMV serostatus was the only immune exposure information available for the cohort. A later genetic analysis associated a missense DCLRE1C variant with V-gene and J-gene trimming of TCR beta chains, and an independent cohort replicated the association. The study gave a list of over 150 TCR beta chains associated with cytomegalovirus. Because counts were too low, roughly 16 rarely observed V segments, including chromosome 9 orphons, were excluded from the earlier analysis of around 590 of the donors. A further reported finding was that TCR beta sequences accurately predicted the HLA-A and HLA-B alleles for most subjects in the first cohort. Correlated functional status among segregating V segments might reflect linkage disequilibrium, but an unknown experimental factor could not be ruled out. In a later analysis, around 17,000 TCR beta sequences were associated with specific HLA alleles at a false discovery rate of 0.05. According to the authors, the approach could potentially be generalized to other disease states and immunological phenotypes. A later analysis reported that several top co-occurrence clusters appeared linked to parvovirus B19, influenza, CMV and Epstein-Barr virus. The 87-base-pair reads could not distinguish some IMGT-functional V segments, including TRBV6-2 and TRBV6-3, so those segments were excluded. The classifier was reported to diagnose cytomegalovirus status with high specificity and sensitivity in both the original and validation cohorts. This cohort had only TCR beta chains sequenced, and the lack of alpha or paired-chain data limited which features could be detected. Compared with the roughly 720-donor mean, donors in an Asian-associated ancestry cluster had fewer N-insertions in productive TCRs, according to a later genetic analysis. Assigning TCR associations to individual alleles was difficult when HLA alleles, especially DR and DQ, strongly co-occurred. The sequencing pipeline was judged likely to have produced a cluster of highly shared sequence variants as a technical artifact. In an earlier analysis of approximately 590 of the donors, most TCR beta V segments appeared in productive rearrangements about 90% or about 30% of the time, broadly matching IMGT annotations. Most TCR sequences were observed very rarely across donors, whereas some public TCRs were present in many individuals. Because HLA typing was unavailable for some donors at each locus, only the typed subset was used in association tests. Compared with equally common non-associated chains, HLA-associated TCR beta chains in a later analysis were more clonally expanded and had lower generation probabilities. In vitro tests confirmed that a few of the cytomegalovirus-associated TCR beta chains recognize cytomegalovirus antigens. A later analysis found that most CMV-associated TCR beta chains appeared HLA-restricted, with HLA associations seemingly driven largely by CMV exposure. Sequencing depth was assumed to be roughly uniform across donors in the presence/absence analyses, though that assumption may not hold.

The cohort consisted of 600 to 700 healthy bone marrow donors. At the time of sampling, all cohort members were nominally healthy, though unrecorded immune exposures were likely present. The donor was CMV seropositive and belonged to the group of over 250 seropositive cohort members. Each donor provided a peripheral blood sample, and peripheral blood mononuclear cells were used for TCR beta sequencing. Genomic DNA was extracted from the blood cell samples with the Qiagen DNeasy Blood Extraction Kit. The sequencing input was PBMCs. The TCR originated in a man aged 30 to 45 in good health and CMV-seropositive. The chain couples TRBV5-1 to TRBJ2-2, with 9 middle bases fitting TRBD1. The CDR3 region has the sequence CASSPTGGTGELFF. The sequence in DNA is TGCGCCAGCAGCCCGACAGGGGGCACCGGGGAGCTGTTTTTT.